This entry lists 11 T cell receptor beta chains sequenced from one sample in a study of shared clonotypes between healthy human individuals. Some clones are missing from TCRdb's copy, which holds only in-frame ones; the method was immunoSEQ multiplex PCR. Among 660,000 or so clones listed, approximately 96% were seen once. Selected positively for CCR7 and CD45RO-negative, naive CD8 cells excluded terminally differentiated effector memory CD45RA+ cells. Material for sequencing was naive CD8+ T cells sorted from blood. Source of these receptors: a woman aged 30 to 39 in good health.

J is TRBJ2-2 and V is TRBV28, with 11 nucleotides matching TRBD2. V shed 7 bases, J shed 5 bases, and the junction held 6 bases outside the gene matches. The CDR3 covers 15 residues. Germline V gives CDR1 MDHEN, CDR2 SYDVKM. CDR3 bases: TGTGCCAGCACCAGGACTAGCGGGTCTACCGGGGAGCTGTTTTTT. Translated: CASTRTSGSTGELFF.

The chain employs TRBV28 and TRBJ2-1; the D is unclear. Germline-derived CDR1 and CDR2 are MDHEN and SYDVKM. This CDR3 has 14 residues. V was trimmed by 8 bases and J by 0 bases, leaving 11 bases between them. The DNA for the CDR3 is TGTGCCAGCGGGCCGGACCTCTCCTACAATGAGCAGTTCTTC. The encoded protein is CASGPDLSYNEQFF.

The rearrangement links TRBV10-3 to TRBJ1-2; 7 bases are shared with TRBD1. Germline assignment: CDR1 ENHRY and CDR2 SYGVKD. CDR3 size: 15 residues. V gave up 4 bases and J gave up 1 base; unmatched junction bases: 6. CDR3 DNA sequence: TGTGCCATCAGTGCCCGGGGACAGATTAACTATGGCTACACCTTC. Its protein is CAISARGQINYGYTF.

The chain has TRBV6-4 and TRBJ2-2; D is unclear. Trimming removed 6 bases from V and 0 bases from J, with 23 bases in between. This CDR3 spans 19 amino acids. CDR1 and CDR2 from the germline V gene are MRHNA and SNTAGT. The CDR3 DNA reads as TGTGCCAGCAGGCGACCCACCCATCAGGACGTACCGAACACCGGGGAGCTGTTTTTT. It specifies CASRRPTHQDVPNTGELFF.

The rearrangement links TRBV6-5 to TRBJ1-2; a possible D gene is TRBD1 (5 bases). The V gene's germline CDR1 is MNHEY and CDR2 SVGAGI. The CDR3 is made up of 13 amino acids. Trimming removed 5 bases at V and 4 bases at J, with 11 bases between. Here the CDR3 DNA reads TGTGCCAGCAGTCCGGACACCCTCTATGGCTACACCTTC. It is translated as CASSPDTLYGYTF.

The chain joins TRBV28 to TRBJ2-7; tentatively, D is TRBD2 (6 bases). CDR3 length: 14 amino acids. Germline-derived CDR1 and CDR2 are MDHEN and SYDVKM. Trimming removed 4 bases from V and 1 base from J, with 11 bases in between. The CDR3 DNA reads TGTGCCAGCAGTTACGGGGGAGCGTCCTACGAGCAGTACTTC. Its translation is CASSYGGASYEQYF.

J is TRBJ2-7 and V is TRBV10-2, with 12 nucleotides matching TRBD2. Trimming removed 2 bases from V and 3 bases from J; junction bases left unmatched: 11. The CDR3 length is 18 residues. The germline V gene encodes CDR1 WSHSY and CDR2 SAAADI. The CDR3 reads CASSELSWTSGNIYEQYF. The CDR3 region has the DNA TGCGCCAGCAGTGAGCTCTCGTGGACTAGCGGGAATATCTACGAGCAGTACTTC.

The gene calls are TRBV28 and TRBJ2-2, with TRBD2 as a possible D gene (5 bases). CDR1 is MDHEN, CDR2 SYDVKM, per germline. Trimming shortened V by 3 bases and J by 1 base, and 9 bases separated the two germline ends. The CDR3 totals 15 residues. The CDR3 DNA reads as TGTGCCAGCAGTTTTGTAGCGAAGAACACCGGGGAGCTGTTTTTT. It specifies CASSFVAKNTGELFF.

This clone was seen once. The chain employs TRBV2 and TRBJ1-3; possibly TRBD1 for D (6 bases). Germline CDR1 is SNHLY and CDR2 is FYNNEI. The CDR3 has 14 residues. Trimming took 8 bases from V and 6 from J, leaving 17 bases between them. The CDR3 region is CASRGAGALNTIYF. The CDR3 coding sequence is TGTGCCAGCCGCGGGGCAGGGGCTCTAAACACCATATATTTT. Based on the CDR3 plus reference TRBV2 and TRBJ1-3, the full variable domain is EPEVTQTPSHQVTQMGQEVILRCVPISNHLYFYWYRQILGQKVEFLVSFYNNEISEKSEIFDDQFSVERPDGSNFTLKIRSTKLEDSAMYFCASRGAGALNTIYFGEGSWLTVV.

The chain couples TRBV21-1 to TRBJ2-5; TRBD2, the D gene given by the table, was not confirmed from the DNA. TRBV21-1 is deemed a pseudogene. The CDR3 runs to 18 residues. CDR3 sequence reads: CASSKLCPSSGMGETQYF. Written as DNA, the CDR3 is TGTGCCAGCAGCAAACTTTGCCCTTCTAGCGGGATGGGGGAGACCCAGTACTTC.

This rearrangement joins TRBV6-1 to TRBJ1-2; TRBD1 aligns across 9 bases. The CDR3 extends over 13 amino acids. The V gene end was trimmed by 2 bases and the J gene end by 7 bases; junction bases not matched to a gene: 2. The germline V gene has CDR1 MNHNS and CDR2 SASEGT. The DNA of the CDR3 is TGTGCCAGCAGTGAACAGGGACAGGGTGGCTACACCTTC. Encoded protein: CASSEQGQGGYTF.